The rows below give T cell receptor beta chains drawn from one sample of a study of siplizumab effects on memory and regulatory T cells. Generated by immunoSEQ multiplex PCR, the TCRdb table keeps only in-frame clones and is missing some. The sample has about 87,000 clones; approximately 90% are singletons. The source material was CD4+ T cells sorted from blood. These TCRs come from a human donor in good health. The CDR3 runs from the conserved cysteine through the conserved F or W. Fields, in order: J gene, clone size, V gene, D gene, CDR3 DNA, CDR3 protein. A D gene is named only where the DNA matches it firmly. Rows may omit the clone size; those that give it use once, few, many or a size class.

j_call: TRBJ2-7
clone_size: NA
v_call: TRBV7-3
d_call: TRBD2
cdr3_nt: TGTGCCAGCAGCCCCTCACTAGCGGGAGGGCCAGTGTACTTC
cdr3_aa: CASSPSLAGGPVYF

j_call: TRBJ2-7
clone_size: NA
v_call: TRBV19
d_call: NA
cdr3_nt: TGTGCCAGTAAATCAGGTTCCTCCTACGAGCAGTACTTC
cdr3_aa: CASKSGSSYEQYF

j_call: TRBJ1-5
clone_size: NA
v_call: TRBV6-5
d_call: NA
cdr3_nt: TGTGCCAGCAGTTACTCGACCCTCCAGCCCCAGCATTTT
cdr3_aa: CASSYSTLQPQHF

j_call: TRBJ2-1
clone_size: few
v_call: TRBV6-6
d_call: TRBD1
cdr3_nt: TGTGCCAGCAGGACCGGGACAGGGGGCTACAATGAGCAGTTCTTC
cdr3_aa: CASRTGTGGYNEQFF

j_call: TRBJ2-2
clone_size: NA
v_call: TRBV9
d_call: TRBD1
cdr3_nt: TGTGCCAGCAGCCCCCCGACAGGGCCCACCGGGGAGCTGTTTTTT
cdr3_aa: CASSPPTGPTGELFF

j_call: TRBJ1-2
clone_size: NA
v_call: TRBV30
d_call: NA
cdr3_nt: TGTGCCACAGGGCAGGCGATCAACTATGGCTACACCTTC
cdr3_aa: CATGQAINYGYTF

j_call: TRBJ1-4
clone_size: NA
v_call: TRBV5-1
d_call: TRBD1
cdr3_nt: TGCGCCAGCAGCAAAGCCGTCCCGGGACAGGAAACTAATGAAAAACTGTTTTTT
cdr3_aa: CASSKAVPGQETNEKLFF

j_call: TRBJ2-1
clone_size: NA
v_call: TRBV27
d_call: NA
cdr3_nt: TGTGCCAGCAGTTTAGGGACTCACCAGTTCTTC
cdr3_aa: CASSLGTHQFF

j_call: TRBJ2-5
clone_size: NA
v_call: TRBV4-2
d_call: TRBD2
cdr3_nt: TGTGCCAGCAGCCCGGGGCCGGGAGGGCCTTTGGGGGAGACCCAGTACTTC
cdr3_aa: CASSPGPGGPLGETQYF

j_call: TRBJ2-7
clone_size: NA
v_call: TRBV6-1
d_call: TRBD1
cdr3_nt: TGTGCCAGCAGCAGGGGGAACAACTACGAGCAGTACTTC
cdr3_aa: CASSRGNNYEQYF

j_call: TRBJ2-5
clone_size: NA
v_call: TRBV18
d_call: NA
cdr3_nt: TGTGCCAGCTCACCAGTCTCCAGCGGACAAGAGACCCAGTACTTC
cdr3_aa: CASSPVSSGQETQYF

j_call: TRBJ2-1
clone_size: NA
v_call: TRBV7-2
d_call: NA
cdr3_nt: TGTGCCAGCAGCTTATTGGGTTACAATGAGCAGTTCTTC
cdr3_aa: CASSLLGYNEQFF

j_call: TRBJ2-3
clone_size: NA
v_call: TRBV7-3
d_call: NA
cdr3_nt: TGTGCCAGCAGCTTCACAGGGGATACGCAGTATTTT
cdr3_aa: CASSFTGDTQYF